The TCR beta chain described here comes from a study of shared clonotypes between healthy human individuals. Losses at the gene ends were 8 bases for V and 3 bases for J; bases not matched to a gene: 0. Germline V lookup: CDR1 MNHEY, CDR2 SVGAGI. The CDR3 loop spans 11 amino acids. Of note for this clone: As yet, its antigen is unknown.

Deep-level assay runs were performed. The assay was immunoSEQ multiplex PCR, and TCRdb's table has in-frame clones only and misses some. Among 2,500,000 or so clones listed, roughly nine tenths were seen once. Study results and caveats: Four donors showed sharing of around 5% of naive CD4 clonotypes. Generally, naive subsets came out with larger estimated richness than memory subsets.

The origin of this receptor is a young man in good health. This chain joins TRBV6-5 and TRBJ1-1; 7 bases match TRBD1. Sequences were obtained from naive CD4+ T cells sorted from blood. Subset meaning: CD45RA+ positively selected. The CDR3 DNA is TGTGCCAGCCAGGGGGACACTGAAGCTTTCTTT. Translated: CASQGDTEAFF.